This T cell receptor (beta chain) originates from a study of identical twins. TCRdb passed the 5' RACE reads through MiXCR, listing each CDR3 protein once. The sample lists 1.5 million to 2 million distinct CDR3 sequences; 25% to 35% were seen once. This clonotype was observed once. What it recognizes is unknown. Germline and junction disagree at one end, which may indicate a read error. Broader study findings: Fewer insertions marked abundant cord blood beta clonotypes; young adult naive trended weakly, memory not at all.

Specimen: cord blood. This sequence originates from a newborn girl in good health.

CDR3 sequence reads: CVSSLGGSEQFF. The CDR3 DNA reads as TGTGTCAGCAGTTTAGGAGGGTCTGAGCAGTTCTTC. The chain uses TRBV12-3 or TRBV12-4 and TRBJ2-1; D is possibly TRBD2 (6 bases). This CDR3 region has 12 residues.